This T cell receptor beta chain is drawn from a study of molecular identifiers for immune sequencing clone quantification. Making the bulk TCR libraries relied on previously described methods and listed TCR primers. TCRdb called the PCR reads again in MiXCR, with one record for every CDR3 protein. Here the sample spans 75,000 to 95,000 distinct CDR3 sequences, around 25% being singletons. Sorting recovered naive CD8 T cells on a CD8+CD4-CCR7+CD45RA+ profile. The germline gives CDR1 SEHNR, CDR2 FQNEAQ (reference sequence). Trimming took 9 bases from V and 7 from J; bases not matched to a gene: 14. The CDR3 contains 15 residues.

This receptor was identified in a human donor in good health. Some libraries in this study had Jurkat cell RNA spiked in. The rearrangement uses TRBV7-9 and TRBJ2-1, with TRBD2 matching 8 bases. Source material: naive CD8+ T cells from blood, with Jurkat cell RNA spiked in. The sample's subset: FACS-sorted CD8+CD4-CCR7+CD45RA+ naive T cells. Here the CDR3 reads CASYPLAGPGNEQFF. CDR3 nucleotides: TGTGCCAGTTATCCTCTAGCGGGCCCGGGTAATGAGCAGTTCTTC.